Below are 2 T cell receptor beta chains sequenced from a single sample in a study of T cells in Graves' hyperthyroidism and ophthalmopathy. RNA transcripts provided the source from which TCR beta CDR3 regions were amplified. Using the HTBI primer set, a first-round RT-PCR was run on the TCR CDR3. TCRdb analysed the multiplex PCR reads with MiXCR anew, one entry per CDR3 protein. The profile shows about half a million distinct CDR3 sequences, 20% to 25% of them singletons. Sequencing input: blood. Receptors were obtained from a man younger than 35 with Graves' hyperthyroidism.

This clonotype was detected many times. This chain's CDR3 is CASTPTDNTEAFF. CDR3 nucleotide sequence: TGCGCCAGCACCCCCACTGATAACACTGAAGCTTTCTTT. The rearrangement joins TRBV5-1 to TRBJ1-1; D is unresolved. Trimming took off 6 bases at V and 2 bases at J, with 11 bases between the two ends. Germline V gives CDR1 SGHRS, CDR2 YFSETQ. This CDR3 is built from 13 residues. Full variable domain (remainder filled in from reference TRBV5-1 and TRBJ1-1): KAGVTQTPRYLIKTRGQQVTLSCSPISGHRSVSWYQQTPGQGLQFLFEYFSETQRNKGNFPGRFSGRQFSNSRSEMNVSTLELGDSALYLCASTPTDNTEAFFGQGTRLTVV.

The gene calls are TRBV27 and TRBJ2-7; 9 bases align to TRBD1. Germline lookup yields CDR1 MNHEY and CDR2 SMNVEV (reference sequence). This CDR3 has 15 residues. V shed 5 bases, J shed 6 bases, and the junction held 11 bases outside the gene matches. CDR3 sequence (DNA): TGTGCCAGCAGTCCCCTGGGGGACAGGGTTCTCGAGCAGTACTTC. This sequence encodes CASSPLGDRVLEQYF.